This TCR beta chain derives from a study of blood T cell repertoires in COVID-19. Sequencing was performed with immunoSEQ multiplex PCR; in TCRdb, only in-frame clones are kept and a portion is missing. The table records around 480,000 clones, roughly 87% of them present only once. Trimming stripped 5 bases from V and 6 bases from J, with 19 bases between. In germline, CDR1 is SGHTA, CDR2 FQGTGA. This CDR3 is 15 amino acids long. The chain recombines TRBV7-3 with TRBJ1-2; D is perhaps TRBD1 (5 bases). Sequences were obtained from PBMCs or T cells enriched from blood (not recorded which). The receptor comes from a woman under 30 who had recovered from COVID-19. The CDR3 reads CASSPRVGSSDGYTF. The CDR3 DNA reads TGTGCCAGCAGCCCCAGGGTTGGGTCTTCGGATGGCTACACCTTC.